Listed here is a single TCR beta chain. Under the authors' procedure: Cell counts per sample came from amplifying reference gene primers. TCRdb's table, derived via immunoSEQ multiplex PCR, lists solely in-frame clones and lacks some. V, J and clone size were drawn from that table, and D and trimming were deduced from the DNA. The sample has some 270,000 clones; 85% to 90% are singletons. The CDR3 length is 15 residues. CDR1 and CDR2 (germline): MNHNY, SVGAGI (reference sequence). The trim removed 5 bases at V and 3 bases at J, leaving 7 bases unmatched. The data derive from a study of blood T cell repertoires in COVID-19.

The sample comprised peripheral blood. The clonotype originates from a man aged 30 to 45 with acute or convalescent COVID-19. The chain is built from TRBV6-6 and TRBJ1-2; 9 positions match TRBD1. CDR3 sequence reads: CASSRNTGGDYGYTF. In nucleotides, the CDR3 is TGTGCCAGCAGTCGAAACACAGGGGGCGACTATGGCTACACCTTC.